The 24 T cell receptor beta chains listed next were all sequenced from one sample in a study of cytomegalovirus exposure and HLA in healthy donors. The PCR made use of 60 Vbeta and 13 Jbeta primers. Clones were read by immunoSEQ multiplex PCR, and TCRdb kept only the in-frame ones, dropping some. The sample has about 160,000 clones; approximately 88% are singletons. The sequencing input was PBMCs. Receptors were obtained from a young woman in good health and CMV-seronegative.

The V gene is TRBV18, the J gene TRBJ1-1, with D perhaps TRBD1 (5 bases). Trimming took off 3 bases at V and 4 bases at J, with 12 bases between the two ends. This CDR3 comprises 14 residues. Germline V gene sequence: CDR1 KGHSH, CDR2 LQKENI. CDR3 bases: TGTGCCAGCTCACCGAGACAGCAAGTCACTGAAGCTTTCTTT. It translates to CASSPRQQVTEAFF.

The J gene is TRBJ2-7, the V gene TRBV6-6; 7 nucleotides agree with TRBD1. Germline V gene data show CDR1 as MNHNY and CDR2 as SVGAGI (reference sequence). Losses at the gene ends were 6 bases for V and 2 bases for J; bases not matched to a gene: 10. This CDR3 is built from 15 residues. CDR3 sequence: CASRNDRQGPYEQYF. DNA for the CDR3: TGTGCCAGCAGAAATGATCGACAGGGACCCTACGAGCAGTACTTC.

V and J are TRBV2 and TRBJ1-1; perhaps TRBD1 as D (5 bases). Germline loops: CDR1 SNHLY, CDR2 FYNNEI. There are 13 residues in the CDR3. The ends were cut back, 3 bases at V and 4 bases at J, with 9 bases in the middle. The CDR3 nucleotides are TGTGCCAGCAGTGAGGGAGGGGTCACTGAAGCTTTCTTT. Translated, it gives CASSEGGVTEAFF.

CDR3 nucleotide sequence: TGTGCCACCAGCAACCAGGGGGCGCGGGGCTACACCTTC. It codes for CATSNQGARGYTF. V gene TRBV15 combines with J gene TRBJ1-2; 8 bases map to TRBD1. The CDR3 is 13 residues long. Germline assignment: CDR1 LNHNV and CDR2 YYDKDF (reference sequence). V shed 4 bases, J shed 8 bases, and the junction held 6 bases outside the gene matches.

This chain joins TRBV4-1 and TRBJ1-1, with D unclear. Per germline, CDR1 MGHRA and CDR2 YSYEKL. CDR3 size: 14 residues. Trimming pared 7 bases from V and 1 base from J, leaving 13 bases between. The CDR3 nucleotides read TGCGCCAGCACCCTCGCAACATCGAACACTGAAGCTTTCTTT. Its translation is CASTLATSNTEAFF.

V and J are TRBV5-1 and TRBJ2-3; no firm D call. V dropped 0 bases and J dropped 5 bases, with 7 bases sitting between them. The CDR3 spans 13 residues. The germline gives CDR1 SGHRS, CDR2 YFSETQ. CDR3 sequence: CASSLAHGDTQYF. In DNA form, the CDR3 reads TGCGCCAGCAGCTTGGCCCACGGAGATACGCAGTATTTT.

The chain has TRBV18 and TRBJ2-1, with D tentatively TRBD1 (6 bases). Trimming shortened V by 3 bases and J by 8 bases, and 26 bases separated the two germline ends. The CDR3 spans 18 residues. The V gene's germline CDR1 is KGHSH and CDR2 LQKENI. The CDR3 nucleotides are TGTGCCAGCTCACCCCTTACCCCCGCTCCGGGACACAAAGATGAGCAGTTCTTC. Its translation is CASSPLTPAPGHKDEQFF.

V and J are TRBV2 and TRBJ1-1, with a tentative D call TRBD1 (6 bases). Germline V lookup: CDR1 SNHLY, CDR2 FYNNEI. V was cut by 7 bases and J by 6 bases, with 15 bases left in between. The CDR3 covers 13 residues. The CDR3 spells CASNREPSSEAFF. CDR3 nucleotide sequence: TGTGCCAGCAACAGGGAGCCATCATCTGAAGCTTTCTTT.

V and J are TRBV9 and TRBJ1-6; D gene uncertain. V gave up 4 bases and J gave up 14 bases, with 19 bases separating them. Germline values: CDR1 SGDLS, CDR2 YYNGEE. The CDR3 sequence is 14 residues long. The CDR3 DNA reads as TGTGCCAGCAGCTCTAGCCTGGGAGTTTCGTCCCTCCACTTT. Its protein product is CASSSSLGVSSLHF.

The chain combines TRBV27 with TRBJ2-2; TRBD1 might be the D (5 bases). V lost 5 bases and J 7 bases, leaving 11 bases between the germline ends. The CDR3 runs 13 residues. Germline V gives CDR1 MNHEY, CDR2 SMNVEV (reference sequence). CDR3 sequence (DNA): TGTGCCAGCAGTAGTGGGGCGGTCGGGGAGCTGTTTTTT. Residues: CASSSGAVGELFF.

This sequence joins TRBV18 and TRBJ2-5; the match to TRBD1 covers 8 bases. Germline V gives CDR1 KGHSH, CDR2 LQKENI. The CDR3 runs 13 residues. With 6 bases clipped from V and 5 bases from J, the junction kept 5 bases outside the gene matches. In nucleotides, the CDR3 is TGTGCCAGCTCCAGCGGACAGGGTGAGACCCAGTACTTC. This sequence encodes CASSSGQGETQYF.

The chain employs TRBV15 and TRBJ2-5, with TRBD2 as a possible D gene (5 bases). This CDR3 is 15 amino acids long. Trimming removed 5 bases at V and 5 bases at J, with 18 bases between. The germline V gene has CDR1 LNHNV and CDR2 YYDKDF (reference sequence). The CDR3 region is CATSPSKSPGETQYF. In DNA, the CDR3 is TGTGCCACCAGCCCCTCGAAATCCCCGGGGGAGACCCAGTACTTC.

V gene TRBV6-1 combines with J gene TRBJ1-2, with 8 bases that match TRBD1. The V gene end was trimmed by 5 bases and the J gene end by 3 bases; junction bases not matched to a gene: 8. Germline V gives CDR1 MNHNS, CDR2 SASEGT. The CDR3 is made up of 15 amino acids. CDR3 bases: TGTGCCAGCAGTACTACTGGGACAGGCGACTATGGCTACACCTTC. Protein sequence: CASSTTGTGDYGYTF.

There are a few counts of this clone. The gene calls are TRBV11-3 and TRBJ2-7; 7 bases agree with TRBD1. V trimming: 5 bases; J trimming: 7 bases; junction bases outside the gene matches: 11. Germline loops: CDR1 SGHNT, CDR2 YENEEA. This CDR3 contains 14 residues. The CDR3 loop reads CASSRPYRGPEQYF. CDR3 nucleotides: TGTGCCAGCAGCCGACCGTACAGGGGCCCTGAGCAGTACTTC.

This chain connects TRBV28 to TRBJ2-2, with D possibly TRBD1 on 6 matching bases. The ends were cut back, 10 bases at V and 0 bases at J, with 12 bases in the middle. The CDR3 extends over 14 amino acids. From germline, CDR1 is MDHEN and CDR2 SYDVKM. CDR3 sequence (DNA): TGTGCCACACCCCACAGGGCGAACACCGGGGAGCTGTTTTTT. Its protein product is CATPHRANTGELFF. Combining the CDR3 with reference TRBV28 and TRBJ2-2 gives the whole variable domain DVKVTQSSRYLVKRTGEKVFLECVQDMDHENMFWYRQDPGLGLRLIYFSYDVKMKEKGDIPEGYSVSREKKERFSLILESASTNQTSMYLCATPHRANTGELFFGEGSRLTVL.

V is TRBV4-1 and J is TRBJ2-7, with 7 bases that match TRBD1. The ends lost 0 bases at V and 0 bases at J; junction bases unmatched: 5. This CDR3 has 16 amino acids. Germline CDR1 is MGHRA and CDR2 is YSYEKL. The CDR3 loop reads CASSQEPGQSSYEQYF. CDR3 sequence (DNA): TGCGCCAGCAGCCAAGAACCGGGACAGAGCTCCTACGAGCAGTACTTC.

The chain joins TRBV23-1 to TRBJ1-6; the D gene is possibly TRBD1 (5 bases). TRBV23-1 is reported as an ORF; its role is uncertain. CDR3 size: 19 residues. The germline V and J ends were trimmed by 1 base and 10 bases, with 26 bases remaining between them. The CDR3, as DNA: TGCGCCAGCAGTCAATTGGGGGGAGAGGAGGATCCTCTCGAATCACCCCTCCACTTT. Its protein product is CASSQLGGEEDPLESPLHF.

The chain carries TRBV5-1 and TRBJ2-6, with a weak D call TRBD1 (5 bases). This CDR3 spans 16 amino acids. From germline, CDR1 is SGHRS and CDR2 YFSETQ. Trimming took 1 base from V and 0 from J, leaving 8 bases between them. The CDR3, as DNA: TGCGCCAGCAGCTTGTCAGGGCCCTCTGGGGCCAACGTCCTGACTTTC. It specifies CASSLSGPSGANVLTF.

The chain joins TRBV30 to TRBJ1-2; D may be TRBD1 (5 bases). CDR1 GTSNPN and CDR2 SVGIG come from the germline V gene (reference sequence). Deletions cut 0 bases from V and 7 bases from J, with 9 bases between. The CDR3 length is 12 residues. The CDR3 sequence is CAWSVLRGGYTF. CDR3 DNA sequence: TGTGCCTGGAGTGTGCTTAGGGGTGGCTACACCTTC.

V gene TRBV7-2 combines with J gene TRBJ2-2; 9 bases match TRBD2. This CDR3 has 16 amino acids. The germline gives CDR1 SGHTA, CDR2 FQGNSA. The junction had 10 bases not matched to a gene; V was cut back by 1 base and J by 10 bases. DNA for the CDR3: TGTGCCAGCAGCTTAGAGGGTCGTCTAGCGGGACTGGAGCTGTTTTTT. It translates to CASSLEGRLAGLELFF.

This clone occurred a few times. The gene calls are TRBV5-1 and TRBJ1-6; D remains ambiguous. Germline CDR1 reads SGHRS; CDR2 reads YFSETQ. Trimming removed 0 bases at V and 6 bases at J, with 13 bases between. This CDR3 is 16 amino acids long. CDR3 coding DNA: TGCGCCAGCAGCTTGGAAGGCGGGCAGGTTAATTCACCCCTCCACTTT. Amino acids: CASSLEGGQVNSPLHF.

The rearrangement links TRBV29-1 to TRBJ1-3; D unresolved. The V end lost 8 bases, the J end lost 4 bases, and 9 bases lay between the germline ends. The CDR3 is made up of 11 amino acids. Germline CDR1 SQVTM, CDR2 ANQGSEA. The CDR3 DNA follows: TGCAGCCTTAGCCTCGGAAACACCATATATTTT. Amino acids: CSLSLGNTIYF.

The chain couples TRBV4-2 to TRBJ2-2; TRBD2 might be the D (6 bases). The V gene's germline CDR1 is LGHNA and CDR2 YNFKEQ. This CDR3 comprises 15 residues. V shed 6 bases and J shed 7 bases, with 18 bases lying between them. CDR3 nucleotides: TGTGCCAGCAGGGCGGAGGGAACTGGCATCGGGGAGCTGTTTTTT. Its protein product is CASRAEGTGIGELFF.

The CDR3 DNA is TGTGCCAGCACACCTCAGGGGACGAGGGAGCAGTACTTC. It specifies CASTPQGTREQYF. The chain recombines TRBV19 with TRBJ2-7; D may be TRBD1 (6 bases). Germline V gene lookup returns CDR1 LNHDA and CDR2 SQIVND (reference sequence). The CDR3 extends over 13 amino acids. Trimming removed 9 bases at V and 7 bases at J, with 19 bases between.